This T cell receptor beta chain was recovered during a study of blood T cell repertoires in COVID-19. Across the whole study: The study drew acute and convalescent COVID-19 samples from the United States, Italy and Spain. T cells, B-cell-depleted T cells, or PBMCs provided the cDNA or gDNA that served as material.

Followed longitudinally, the Seattle patients had been enrolled during active infection. The CDR3 runs to 14 residues. The V and J ends lost 5 bases and 8 bases respectively, with 16 bases between them. Per the germline V gene, CDR1 is MNHEY and CDR2 is SMNVEV (reference sequence). In the authors' methods: Nucleated cell number was recorded as an estimate derived from reference gene primer amplification. Only in-frame clones appear in the TCRdb table, and some are missing; sequencing was by immunoSEQ multiplex PCR. That table furnishes V, J and clone size, whereas the DNA furnished D and trimming. The sample records 200,000 to 250,000 clones, around four fifths being singletons.

The receptor's source is a woman between 70 and 85 years old with COVID-19, enrolled during active disease. The chain recombines TRBV27 with TRBJ2-1; tentatively, D is TRBD1 (6 bases). Sequenced sample: peripheral blood. CDR3 bases: TGTGCCAGCAGTCCGAGGGACACTTTCGATGAGCAGTTCTTC. Amino acid sequence: CASSPRDTFDEQFF.